The rows below give T cell receptor beta chains drawn from one sample of a study of blood T cell repertoires in COVID-19. Clones were read by immunoSEQ multiplex PCR, and TCRdb kept only the in-frame ones, dropping some. The sample has about 220,000 clones; roughly four fifths are singletons. The material sequenced was peripheral blood. The receptors were gathered from a woman aged 80 or over with COVID-19, enrolled during active disease. CDR3s include the opening cysteine and the closing phenylalanine or tryptophan. D genes are given only for firm matches. Clone size is stated in some rows and not others, as once, few, many or a class when expanded.

j_gene,d_gene,abundance,v_gene,CDR3aa,CDR3nt
TRBJ2-3,TRBD1,once,TRBV2,CASEDRGQGADTQYF,TGTGCCAGCGAAGACAGGGGGCAAGGGGCAGATACGCAGTATTTT
TRBJ1-1,-,few,TRBV19,CASSTDGSTEAFF,TGTGCCAGTAGTACCGACGGGTCCACTGAAGCTTTCTTT
TRBJ2-1,TRBD2,-,TRBV3-1/TRBV3-2,CASSPRGSGDNSNEQFF,TGTGCCAGCAGCCCCCGGGGTAGCGGGGATAATTCGAATGAGCAGTTCTTC
TRBJ1-5,-,-,TRBV2,CASGGGRNQPQHF,TGTGCCAGCGGGGGGGGGAGGAATCAGCCCCAGCATTTT
TRBJ1-5,-,-,TRBV14,CASSHRGRNQPQHF,TGTGCCAGCAGCCACCGGGGTCGCAATCAGCCCCAGCATTTT
TRBJ2-7,-,-,TRBV6-1,CASSEAFKRTYEQYF,TGTGCCAGCAGTGAAGCGTTCAAGAGGACCTACGAGCAGTACTTC
TRBJ2-7,TRBD1,-,TRBV27,CASSLRGDRGYEQYF,TGTGCCAGCAGTTTAAGGGGGGACAGGGGTTACGAGCAGTACTTC
TRBJ1-5,-,-,TRBV7-2,CASSLYQGNQPQHF,TGTGCCAGCAGCCTTTATCAGGGCAATCAGCCCCAGCATTTT
TRBJ1-1,-,once,TRBV28,CASNSGVPNTEAFF,TGTGCCAGCAACTCCGGGGTTCCGAACACTGAAGCTTTCTTT
TRBJ1-5,-,-,TRBV27,CASSASGTFSNQPQHF,TGTGCCAGCAGCGCCTCGGGAACTTTTAGCAATCAGCCCCAGCATTTT
TRBJ1-6,TRBD1,-,TRBV7-8,CASSYGTDNSPLHF,TGTGCCAGCAGCTACGGGACAGATAATTCACCCCTCCACTTT
TRBJ2-7,-,-,TRBV5-8,CASSQAYSLRQYF,TGTGCCAGCAGCCAGGCCTACTCGCTGAGGCAGTACTTC
TRBJ1-1,TRBD1,-,TRBV6-1,CASSEFQGALNTEAFF,TGTGCCAGCAGTGAATTTCAGGGGGCACTAAACACTGAAGCTTTCTTT
TRBJ2-2,TRBD1,-,TRBV7-2,CASSFGTAKTGELFF,TGTGCCAGCAGCTTCGGGACAGCCAAGACCGGGGAGCTGTTTTTT
TRBJ1-2,TRBD1,-,TRBV30,CAWSVSTGYGYTF,TGTGCCTGGAGCGTCTCGACAGGGTATGGCTACACCTTC
TRBJ2-6,-,-,TRBV7-9,CASSLREANVLTF,TGTGCCAGCAGCTTGAGGGAGGCCAACGTCCTGACTTTC
TRBJ1-3,-,few,TRBV19,CASNDRGNTIYF,TGTGCCAGTAATGACAGGGGAAACACCATATATTTT
TRBJ2-4,TRBD1,-,TRBV6-5,CASSPDRGLQNIQYF,TGTGCCAGCAGCCCGGACAGGGGGCTTCAAAACATTCAGTACTTC
TRBJ1-1,TRBD1,-,TRBV27,CASSLMTGGSKNTEAFF,TGTGCCAGCAGTTTAATGACAGGGGGCTCGAAGAACACTGAAGCTTTCTTT
TRBJ1-1,-,-,TRBV18,CASAPGRNTEAFF,TGTGCCAGCGCGCCGGGGAGGAACACTGAAGCTTTCTTT
TRBJ1-3,-,-,TRBV18,CASSRSENTIYF,TGTGCCAGCTCCCGAAGCGAAAACACCATATATTTT
TRBJ2-7,TRBD2,-,TRBV19,CASSIGGVNAWEQYF,TGTGCCAGTAGTATCGGGGGGGTGAACGCATGGGAGCAGTACTTC
TRBJ2-7,TRBD1,-,TRBV6-1,CASSEGGQGTYEQYF,TGTGCCAGCAGTGAGGGAGGACAGGGAACTTACGAGCAGTACTTC
TRBJ2-5,-,-,TRBV18,CASSPPTGMVTQYF,TGTGCCAGCTCACCACCAACAGGCATGGTGACCCAGTACTTC
TRBJ1-1,-,once,TRBV5-1,CASSPASVNTEAFF,TGCGCCAGCAGCCCCGCGTCGGTGAACACTGAAGCTTTCTTT
TRBJ2-3,TRBD1,-,TRBV11-3,CASSFRQGAIDTQYF,TGTGCCAGCAGCTTTCGACAGGGGGCAATAGATACGCAGTATTTT
TRBJ1-1,-,-,TRBV11-2,CASSLTGMRSTEAFF,TGTGCCAGCAGCTTAACGGGAATGCGGAGCACTGAAGCTTTCTTT
TRBJ1-2,-,few,TRBV9,CASRENEGYGYTF,TGTGCCAGCAGGGAGAACGAAGGTTATGGCTACACCTTC
TRBJ1-6,-,-,TRBV11-2,CASSRQVGLPLHF,TGTGCCAGCAGCCGCCAGGTGGGCTTACCCCTCCACTTT
TRBJ1-1,-,few,TRBV10-3,CAISSTAMNTEAFF,TGTGCCATCAGTTCTACAGCTATGAACACTGAAGCTTTCTTT
TRBJ2-2,TRBD2,-,TRBV7-3,CASSSGGTGELFF,TGTGCCAGCAGCTCGGGGGGCACCGGGGAGCTGTTTTTT
TRBJ1-2,-,-,TRBV19,CASSIQRSDGYTF,TGTGCCAGTAGTATACAGCGTTCCGATGGCTACACCTTC
TRBJ1-4,-,-,TRBV7-9,CASSLRTATNEKLFF,TGTGCCAGCAGCTTACGGACAGCAACTAATGAAAAACTGTTTTTT
TRBJ1-2,TRBD1,-,TRBV5-8,CASSLDRGPYGYTF,TGTGCCAGCAGCCTGGACAGGGGGCCGTATGGCTACACCTTC
TRBJ1-4,TRBD1,-,TRBV2,CASRLPSTGTGGDNEKLFF,TGTGCCAGCAGACTTCCCTCCACCGGGACAGGGGGCGATAATGAAAAACTGTTTTTT
TRBJ1-2,-,once,TRBV30,CAWSQQGYYGYTF,TGTGCCTGGAGCCAACAGGGCTACTATGGCTACACCTTC
TRBJ2-3,-,-,TRBV21-1,CASSKRGTSGGDPSTDTQYF,TGTGCCAGCAGCAAAAGGGGGACTAGCGGGGGAGACCCTAGCACAGATACGCAGTATTTT
TRBJ1-2,TRBD1,-,TRBV19,CASRIPGQGYGYTF,TGTGCCAGTAGAATCCCGGGACAGGGCTATGGCTACACCTTC
TRBJ1-1,-,-,TRBV15,CATSRTGGTEAFF,TGTGCCACCAGCAGGACAGGCGGCACTGAAGCTTTCTTT
TRBJ1-2,-,-,TRBV28,CASSFSSTNYGYTF,TGTGCCAGCAGTTTCTCGTCTACTAACTATGGCTACACCTTC
TRBJ1-5,-,-,TRBV28,CASSFSRENRHMTGTRQPQHF,TGTGCCAGCAGTTTCTCTAGAGAGAATCGCCATATGACCGGTACACGGCAGCCCCAGCATTTT
TRBJ1-4,TRBD1,-,TRBV7-9,CASSQQGALTNEKLFF,TGTGCCAGCAGCCAGCAGGGGGCGCTTACTAATGAAAAACTGTTTTTT
TRBJ1-1,-,-,TRBV28,CASSLREEAFF,TGTGCCAGCAGTTTACGCGAAGAAGCTTTCTTT
TRBJ2-5,-,-,TRBV4-1,CASSHTVTEETQYF,TGCGCCAGCAGCCATACCGTAACAGAAGAGACCCAGTACTTC
TRBJ1-1,-,few,TRBV16,CASSQTVEAFF,TGTGCCAGCAGCCAGACAGTAGAAGCTTTCTTT
TRBJ2-2,TRBD1,few,TRBV7-9,CASSSGQGPPGELFF,TGTGCCAGCAGTTCTGGACAGGGCCCCCCCGGGGAGCTGTTTTTT
TRBJ1-1,-,once,TRBV28,CASSTREKLSFF,TGTGCCAGCAGTACGAGGGAGAAGTTGTCTTTCTTT
TRBJ2-3,-,-,TRBV5-4,CASSPLGAGTDTQYF,TGTGCCAGCAGCCCTCTGGGGGCAGGCACAGATACGCAGTATTTT
TRBJ1-6,TRBD1,-,TRBV18,CASSTTGGNSPLHF,TGTGCCAGCTCAACGACAGGGGGAAATTCACCCCTCCACTTT
TRBJ2-7,-,few,TRBV7-9,CASSLAGRNGEQYF,TGTGCCAGCAGCTTAGCAGGCAGGAACGGCGAGCAGTACTTC
TRBJ1-2,TRBD1,-,TRBV5-1,CASSWSPGTVNYGYTF,TGCGCCAGCAGCTGGTCCCCCGGGACAGTAAACTATGGCTACACCTTC
TRBJ2-5,TRBD2,once,TRBV15,CATSTGLAGGVETQYF,TGTGCCACCAGCACGGGACTAGCGGGAGGGGTAGAGACCCAGTACTTC
TRBJ2-7,-,many,TRBV3-1/TRBV3-2,CASSPETGTSYSSYEQYF,TGTGCCAGCAGCCCAGAGACAGGAACCTCTTATAGCTCCTACGAGCAGTACTTC
TRBJ2-7,-,-,TRBV5-5,CASSFRGEQYF,TGTGCCAGCAGCTTCCGCGGCGAGCAGTACTTC
TRBJ2-2,-,-,TRBV15,CATSRDETGYTGELFF,TGTGCCACCAGCAGAGATGAAACAGGGTACACCGGGGAGCTGTTTTTT
TRBJ1-1,-,-,TRBV24-1,CATRSTGSTEAFF,TGTGCCACCAGATCAACAGGGAGTACTGAAGCTTTCTTT